The next 24 T cell receptor beta chains were all read from a single sample in a study of beta chain features in type 1 diabetes. These receptors are not linked to any known antigen. Overall study findings and caveats: Type 1 diabetes patients had TCRB CDR3s that were shorter (moderately but significantly so) in all four CD4+ subsets.

Sequenced material consisted of expressed TCRB transcripts (all of the isolated RNA was reverse transcribed). Assay used: immunoSEQ multiplex PCR; TCRdb lists only in-frame clones, some missing. The sample has about 700,000 clones, roughly 12% seen once; the top ten hold approximately 0.021%. Sequencing input: naive CD4+ T cells from blood. All receptors come from a man younger than 35 with type 1 diabetes.

This clone was counted once. The chain uses TRBV7-7 and TRBJ2-2; possibly TRBD1 or TRBD2 for D (5 bases each). The CDR3 loop spans 13 amino acids. V was shortened by 5 bases and J by 5 bases, with 9 bases between the two germline ends. In germline, CDR1 is SSHAT, CDR2 FNYEAQ (reference sequence). Here the CDR3 reads CASSPRGTGELFF. The DNA for the CDR3 is TGTGCCAGCAGCCCGAGGGGTACCGGGGAGCTGTTTTTT.

This clone occurred a few times. The same CDR3 can be traced to other DNA sequences in this sample. The rearrangement joins TRBV18 to TRBJ1-2, with 9 bases that match TRBD1. The germline V gene encodes CDR1 KGHSH and CDR2 LQKENI. Germline trimming cut 3 bases from V and 4 bases from J; bases unmatched to any gene: 0. This CDR3 is built from 13 residues. The CDR3 nucleotides read TGTGCCAGCTCACCGGGACAGGGCTATGGCTACACCTTC. Translated, it gives CASSPGQGYGYTF. Supplemented by reference TRBV18 and TRBJ1-2, the full variable domain reads NAGVMQNPRHLVRRRGQEARLRCSPMKGHSHVYWYRQLPEEGLKFMVYLQKENIIDESGMPKERFSAEFPKEGPSILRIQQVVRGDSAAYFCASSPGQGYGYTFGSGTRLTVV.

The chain employs TRBV11-2 and TRBJ1-6; D gene unclear. This CDR3 has 13 residues. Trimming pared 7 bases from V and 15 bases from J, leaving 19 bases between. Germline CDR1 SGHAT, CDR2 FQNNGV. CDR3 residues: CASTSGSFLRLHF. DNA of the CDR3: TGTGCCAGCACCTCGGGGTCGTTTTTGCGCCTCCACTTT.

The chain carries TRBV2 and TRBJ1-2; possible D gene TRBD1, 5 bases. Germline values: CDR1 SNHLY, CDR2 FYNNEI. Between the trimmed V and J ends, which lost 6 bases and 7 bases, there was a span of 12 bases. This CDR3 is built from 12 residues. Here the CDR3 reads CASSRGDFGYTF. In DNA form, the CDR3 reads TGTGCCAGCAGCCGGGGCGATTTTGGCTACACCTTC.

The chain links TRBV28 to TRBJ1-2; no clear D gene. There are 12 residues in the CDR3. Germline loops: CDR1 MDHEN, CDR2 SYDVKM. The V and J ends lost 7 bases and 2 bases respectively, with 8 bases between them. CDR3 DNA sequence: TGTGCCAGCATGACGGAGAACTATGGCTACACCTTC. This translates into CASMTENYGYTF.

This chain joins TRBV15 and TRBJ1-4, with 7 nucleotides matching TRBD1. There are 13 residues in the CDR3. The junction had 0 bases not matched to a gene; V was cut back by 0 bases and J by 8 bases. Germline V gives CDR1 LNHNV, CDR2 YYDKDF (reference sequence). The CDR3 DNA is TGTGCCACCAGCAGAGACAGGGGGGAAAAACTGTTTTTT. Encoded protein: CATSRDRGEKLFF.

Ten or more counts support this clone. The chain has TRBV5-4 and TRBJ1-5, with D hard to call. The V gene lost 4 bases and the J gene lost 8 bases, with 10 bases spanning the gap. CDR3 size: 12 residues. Germline loops: CDR1 SGHNT, CDR2 YYREEE (reference sequence). CDR3 bases: TGTGCCAGCAGCCTGGCGGGTAAGCCCCAGCATTTT. Amino acids: CASSLAGKPQHF.

This clone was counted between two and nine times. This chain connects TRBV10-3 to TRBJ1-6; 9 nucleotides match TRBD1. Germline trimming cut 6 bases from V and 7 bases from J; bases unmatched to any gene: 4. CDR1 and CDR2 from the germline V gene are ENHRY and SYGVKD. There are 14 residues in the CDR3. The CDR3 protein is CAISIDRGNSPLHF. The CDR3 bases are TGTGCCATCAGCATAGACAGGGGGAATTCACCCCTCCACTTT.

This clone has more than one count but fewer than ten. The chain combines TRBV6-6 with TRBJ1-5; unclear D gene. With 7 bases removed from V and 4 bases from J, the gap between germline ends came to 11 bases. There are 13 residues in the CDR3. Germline V CDR1 and CDR2: MNHNY, SVGAGI (reference sequence). CDR3 in DNA: TGTGCCAGCAATCCCATAGGGAATCAGCCCCAGCATTTT. Encoded protein: CASNPIGNQPQHF.

This clone was counted a few times. The rearrangement uses TRBV29-1 and TRBJ2-3; 9 bases align to TRBD1. The V segment lost 7 bases and the J segment 3 bases; nucleotides outside the gene matches: 5. The CDR3 has 13 amino acids. Germline V CDR1 and CDR2: SQVTM, ANQGSEA. CDR3 coding DNA: TGCAGCGCTGGACAGGGGTCTACAGATACGCAGTATTTT. The encoded protein is CSAGQGSTDTQYF.

The table lists this clone with a few counts. The chain is built from TRBV7-3 and TRBJ2-1; unclear D gene. CDR3 length: 15 residues. The germline gives CDR1 SGHTA, CDR2 FQGTGA. With 0 bases removed from V and 1 base from J, the gap between germline ends came to 7 bases. DNA for the CDR3: TGTGCCAGCAGCTTAACCAGGATATCCTACAATGAGCAGTTCTTC. This gives the protein CASSLTRISYNEQFF.

This clone was counted between two and nine times. CDR3 region: CAWTRGLDSGANVLTF. CDR3 nucleotide sequence: TGTGCCTGGACTAGGGGCCTAGACTCTGGGGCCAACGTCCTGACTTTC. The V call is TRBV30, the J call TRBJ2-6, with D maybe TRBD1 (5 bases). The CDR3 runs 16 residues. Germline V CDR1 and CDR2: GTSNPN, SVGIG (reference sequence). Between the trimmed V and J ends, which lost 4 bases and 0 bases, there was a span of 13 bases.

The chain recombines TRBV27 with TRBJ2-2, with 9 bases that match TRBD2. Germline assignment: CDR1 MNHEY and CDR2 SMNVEV (reference sequence). There are 13 residues in the CDR3. Trimming took 9 bases from V and 4 from J; bases not matched to a gene: 3. CDR3 nucleotides: TGTGCCAGTCAAGCGGGGGGCACCGGGGAGCTGTTTTTT. It is translated as CASQAGGTGELFF.

The chain carries TRBV7-2 and TRBJ2-5, with TRBD2 as a possible D gene (7 bases). Looked up from germline, CDR1 is SGHTA and CDR2 is FQGNSA. The V end was cut by 2 bases, the J end by 5 bases, with 12 bases between. CDR3 size: 14 residues. CDR3: CASSLRRGAETQYF. CDR3 nucleotide sequence: TGTGCCAGCAGCTTACGACGGGGGGCTGAGACCCAGTACTTC.

The chain uses TRBV7-2 and TRBJ1-1; D is ambiguous. CDR1 and CDR2 (germline): SGHTA, FQGNSA. V lost 6 bases and J lost 3, with 11 bases in between. The CDR3 totals 13 residues. Written as DNA, the CDR3 is TGTGCCAGCAGGAGGTTGTGGGACACTGAAGCTTTCTTT. This gives the protein CASRRLWDTEAFF.

The table lists this clone with a few counts. This sequence joins TRBV27 and TRBJ2-1; 7 nucleotides match TRBD2. J lost 7 bases, V lost 0 bases, and 12 bases had no gene match. This CDR3 comprises 17 residues. Germline V gives CDR1 MNHEY, CDR2 SMNVEV (reference sequence). The CDR3 nucleotides are TGTGCCAGCAGTTTATCGTTACTCGCGGGGGAGCCTAATGAGCAGTTCTTC. Encoded protein: CASSLSLLAGEPNEQFF.

This clone has just a few counts. The chain has TRBV11-3 and TRBJ2-7; unclear D gene. The CDR3 runs to 12 residues. Germline values: CDR1 SGHNT, CDR2 YENEEA. V was shortened by 0 bases and J by 2 bases, with 2 bases between the two germline ends. The CDR3 protein is CASSLDPYEQYF. CDR3 in DNA: TGTGCCAGCAGCTTAGACCCCTACGAGCAGTACTTC. Using reference TRBV11-3 and TRBJ2-7 for the parts outside the CDR3, the full variable domain is EAGVVQSPRYKIIEKKQPVAFWCNPISGHNTLYWYLQNLGQGPELLIRYENEEAVDDSQLPKDRFSAERLKGVDSTLKIQPAELGDSAVYLCASSLDPYEQYFGPGTRLTVT.

V is TRBV18 and J is TRBJ2-4; 8 bases line up with TRBD1. CDR3 length equals 14 residues. Germline CDR1 is KGHSH and CDR2 is LQKENI. Trimming took 0 bases from V and 8 from J; bases not matched to a gene: 3. The CDR3 nucleotides are TGTGCCAGCTCACCACCGGGACAGGCGGACATTCAGTACTTC. Its translation is CASSPPGQADIQYF.

The chain has TRBV7-3 and TRBJ2-1, with 7 bases fitting TRBD1. The CDR3 loop spans 15 amino acids. Germline CDR1 SGHTA, CDR2 FQGTGA. After removal of 4 bases from V and 2 bases from J, the junction contained 5 bases not matched to a gene. CDR3 sequence reads: CASSSTGTAYNEQFF. The CDR3 DNA is TGTGCCAGCAGCTCAACCGGGACAGCCTACAATGAGCAGTTCTTC.

V and J are TRBV11-2 and TRBJ2-6, with D perhaps TRBD1 (5 bases). The germline V and J ends were trimmed by 5 bases and 1 base, with 9 bases remaining between them. Germline CDR1 reads SGHAT; CDR2 reads FQNNGV. CDR3 size: 15 residues. DNA for the CDR3: TGTGCCAGCAGCGTACAGGCTTCTGGGGCCAACGTCCTGACTTTC. It translates to CASSVQASGANVLTF.

The CDR3 nucleotides are TGTGCCAGCAGCGCGGGACAGGCTCAGCCCCAGCATTTT. Translating it yields CASSAGQAQPQHF. V gene TRBV9 combines with J gene TRBJ1-5, with 8 bases matching TRBD1. Looked up from germline, CDR1 is SGDLS and CDR2 is YYNGEE. The CDR3 runs 13 residues. J gave up 6 bases and V 3 bases, and 2 bases lay outside the gene matches.

The J gene is TRBJ2-7, the V gene TRBV6-6; 10 bases align to TRBD1. The CDR3 is made up of 16 amino acids. J lost 5 bases, V lost 3 bases, and 10 bases had no gene match. Per germline, CDR1 MNHNY and CDR2 SVGAGI (reference sequence). The DNA of the CDR3 is TGTGCCAGCAGTTATACGCTCGGGACAGGGGATAACGAGCAGTACTTC. Its protein is CASSYTLGTGDNEQYF.

V gene TRBV4-1 combines with J gene TRBJ2-1; D is unresolved. V was cut by 4 bases and J by 6 bases, with 25 bases left in between. The CDR3 runs 18 residues. In germline, CDR1 is MGHRA, CDR2 YSYEKL. CDR3: CASSPILPTVALGNEQFF. Here the CDR3 DNA reads TGCGCCAGCAGCCCAATCCTACCGACTGTAGCTTTGGGCAATGAGCAGTTCTTC.

The chain joins TRBV2 to TRBJ2-7; unclear D gene. Trimming removed 3 bases at V and 2 bases at J, with 11 bases between. CDR1 is SNHLY, CDR2 FYNNEI, per germline. CDR3 size: 14 residues. Here the CDR3 reads CASSDPMGTYEQYF. DNA of the CDR3: TGTGCCAGCAGTGACCCCATGGGTACCTACGAGCAGTACTTC.